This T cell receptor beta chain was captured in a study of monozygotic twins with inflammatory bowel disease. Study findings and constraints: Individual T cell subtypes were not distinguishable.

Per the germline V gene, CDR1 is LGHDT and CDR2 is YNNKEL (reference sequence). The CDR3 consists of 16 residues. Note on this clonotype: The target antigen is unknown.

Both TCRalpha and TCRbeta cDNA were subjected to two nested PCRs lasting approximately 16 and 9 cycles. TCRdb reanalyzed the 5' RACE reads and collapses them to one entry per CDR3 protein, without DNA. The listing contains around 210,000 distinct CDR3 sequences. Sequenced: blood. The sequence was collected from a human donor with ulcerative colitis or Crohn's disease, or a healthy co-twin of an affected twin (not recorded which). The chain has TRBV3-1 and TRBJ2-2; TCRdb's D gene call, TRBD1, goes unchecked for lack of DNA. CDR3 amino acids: CASSYRRGAGTGELFF.